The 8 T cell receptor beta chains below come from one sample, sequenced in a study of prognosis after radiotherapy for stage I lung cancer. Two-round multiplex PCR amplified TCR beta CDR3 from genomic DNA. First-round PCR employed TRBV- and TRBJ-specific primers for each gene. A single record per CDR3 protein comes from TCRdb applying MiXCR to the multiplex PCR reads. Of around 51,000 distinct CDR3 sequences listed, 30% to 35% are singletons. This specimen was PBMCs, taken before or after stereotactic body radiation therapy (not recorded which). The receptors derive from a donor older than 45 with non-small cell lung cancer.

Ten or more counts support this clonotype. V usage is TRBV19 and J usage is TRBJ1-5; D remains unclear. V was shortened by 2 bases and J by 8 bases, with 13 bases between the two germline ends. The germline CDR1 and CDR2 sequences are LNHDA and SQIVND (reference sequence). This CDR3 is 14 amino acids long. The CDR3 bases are TGTGCCAGTAGTATATTGGTCTACATCAAGCCCCAGCATTTT. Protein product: CASSILVYIKPQHF.

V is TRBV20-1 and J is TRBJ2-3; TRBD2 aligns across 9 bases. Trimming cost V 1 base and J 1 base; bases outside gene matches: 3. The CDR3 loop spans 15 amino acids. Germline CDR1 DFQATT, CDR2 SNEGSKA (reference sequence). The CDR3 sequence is CSARGRTSGTDTQYF. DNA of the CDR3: TGCAGTGCTAGAGGTCGGACTAGCGGCACAGATACGCAGTATTTT.

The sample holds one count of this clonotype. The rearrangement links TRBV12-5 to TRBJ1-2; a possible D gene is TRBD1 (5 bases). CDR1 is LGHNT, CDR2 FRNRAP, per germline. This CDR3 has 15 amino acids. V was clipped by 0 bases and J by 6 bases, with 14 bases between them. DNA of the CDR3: TGTGCTAGTGGTTTGGTACGAAAGGGGCTGGATGGCTACACCTTC. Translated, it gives CASGLVRKGLDGYTF. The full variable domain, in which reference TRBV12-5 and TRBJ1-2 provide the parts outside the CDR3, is DARVTQTPRHKVTEMGQEVTMRCQPILGHNTVFWYRQTMMQGLELLAYFRNRAPLDDSGMPKDRFSAEMPDATLATLKIQPSEPRDSAVYFCASGLVRKGLDGYTFGSGTRLTVV.

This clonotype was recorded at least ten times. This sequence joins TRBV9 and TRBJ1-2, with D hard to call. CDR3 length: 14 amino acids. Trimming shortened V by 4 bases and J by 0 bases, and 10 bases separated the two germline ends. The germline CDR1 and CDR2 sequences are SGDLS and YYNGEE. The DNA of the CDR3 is TGTGCCAGCAGCCCGGATTCCTCTAACTATGGCTACACCTTC. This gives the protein CASSPDSSNYGYTF.

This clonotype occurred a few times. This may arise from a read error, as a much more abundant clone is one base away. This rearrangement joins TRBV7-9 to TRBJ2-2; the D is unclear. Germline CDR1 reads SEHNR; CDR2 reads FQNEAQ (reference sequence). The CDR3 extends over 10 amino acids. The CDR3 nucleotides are TGTGACTTAGACCCCGGGGAGCTGTTTTTT. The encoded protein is CDLDPGELFF.

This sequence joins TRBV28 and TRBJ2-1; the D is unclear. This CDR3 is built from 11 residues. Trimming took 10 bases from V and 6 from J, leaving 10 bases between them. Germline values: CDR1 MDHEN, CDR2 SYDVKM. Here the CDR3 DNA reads TGTGCCACCGACGGTCCCAATGAGCAGTTCTTC. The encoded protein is CATDGPNEQFF.

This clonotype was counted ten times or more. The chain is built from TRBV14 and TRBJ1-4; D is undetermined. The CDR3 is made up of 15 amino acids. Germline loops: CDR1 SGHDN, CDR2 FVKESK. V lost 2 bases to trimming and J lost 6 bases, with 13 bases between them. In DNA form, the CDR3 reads TGTGCCAGCAGCCAACAGGCGACTCGGTATGAAAAACTGTTTTTT. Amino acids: CASSQQATRYEKLFF.

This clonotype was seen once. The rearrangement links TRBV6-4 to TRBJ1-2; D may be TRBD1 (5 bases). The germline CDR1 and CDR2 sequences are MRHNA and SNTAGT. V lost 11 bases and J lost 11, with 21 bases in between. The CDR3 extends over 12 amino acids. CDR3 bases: TGTGCCGGGTCCCTGGGAGGGGAGGGTTACACCTTC. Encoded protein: CAGSLGGEGYTF.